This TCR beta chain was captured by sequencing in a study of blood T cell repertoires in COVID-19. CDR3 length: 14 residues. Data came from immunoSEQ multiplex PCR; TCRdb stores just in-frame clones and leaves some out. The sample lists nearly 95,000 clones, around four fifths occurring once. The chain joins TRBV21-1 to TRBJ2-5; TRBD1 is taken as the D call from the table, unchecked against the DNA. TRBV21-1 counts as a pseudogene. This clonotype was sampled from a human donor in a cohort sampled during active COVID-19. Sequencing was carried out using peripheral blood. The CDR3 spells CASIPRQGQETQYF. DNA of the CDR3: TGTGCCAGCATCCCGAGACAGGGACAAGAGACCCAGTACTTC.